Listed here are 5 T cell receptor beta chains from one sample, sequenced in a study of beta chain features in type 1 diabetes. The study reverse transcribed the entire isolated RNA, so it sequenced expressed TCRB transcripts. TCRdb keeps only in-frame clones here, not all; method: immunoSEQ multiplex PCR. The sample consists of around 240,000 clones, around 65% of them appearing once. The sequenced material came from naive CD4+ T cells from blood. These receptors came from a man aged 30 to 45 in good health.

This rearrangement joins TRBV29-1 to TRBJ1-1; possibly TRBD1 for D (6 bases). The germline gives CDR1 SQVTM, CDR2 ANQGSEA. CDR3 length equals 13 residues. Trimming removed 7 bases at V and 3 bases at J, with 15 bases between. The CDR3 protein is CSASTGTDTEAFF. DNA for the CDR3: TGCAGCGCTAGTACAGGGACCGACACTGAAGCTTTCTTT. The complete variable domain, with remaining parts taken from reference TRBV29-1 and TRBJ1-1, reads SAVISQKPSRDICQRGTSLTIQCQVDSQVTMMFWYRQQPGQSLTLIATANQGSEATYESGFVIDKFPISRPNLTFSTLTVSNMSPEDSSIYLCSASTGTDTEAFFGQGTRLTVV.

J is TRBJ1-2 and V is TRBV29-1; unclear D gene. The CDR3 is 11 amino acids. Germline assignment: CDR1 SQVTM and CDR2 ANQGSEA. V lost 6 bases and J 0 bases, leaving 5 bases between the germline ends. The chain's CDR3 is CSVSANYGYTF. As DNA, the CDR3 is TGCAGCGTCTCAGCTAACTATGGCTACACCTTC.

J is TRBJ2-1 and V is TRBV18; TRBD2 matches 11 bases. With 3 bases clipped from V and 6 bases from J, the junction kept 4 bases outside the gene matches. The CDR3 is 15 amino acids. The germline V gene has CDR1 KGHSH and CDR2 LQKENI. In DNA, the CDR3 is TGTGCCAGCTCACCCGGGACTAGCGGCCCCAATGAGCAGTTCTTC. This sequence encodes CASSPGTSGPNEQFF.

CDR3 amino acids: CSVEDRELDNEQFF. As DNA, the CDR3 is TGCAGCGTTGAAGATCGGGAGCTAGACAATGAGCAGTTCTTC. V is TRBV29-1 and J is TRBJ2-1; D may be TRBD2 (6 bases). With 0 bases removed from V and 5 bases from J, the gap between germline ends came to 11 bases. CDR1 and CDR2 (germline): SQVTM, ANQGSEA. This CDR3 comprises 14 residues.

The chain employs TRBV7-9 and TRBJ2-5, with a tentative D call TRBD2 (6 bases). This CDR3 region has 14 residues. Germline V gene data show CDR1 as SEHNR and CDR2 as FQNEAQ (reference sequence). V lost 3 bases, J lost 1 base, and 9 bases lay in between. The CDR3 sequence is CASSFGRGQETQYF. CDR3 coding DNA: TGTGCCAGCAGCTTCGGGCGGGGCCAAGAGACCCAGTACTTC.